Below, one T cell receptor (beta chain) is given with its context. Which antigen it targets is not known. No much larger clone exists at a distance of one base, and base qualities are not known. Peripheral blood CD8+ and CD4+ T cells from healthy donors, Susac syndrome patients and multiple sclerosis patients were profiled using high-throughput TCR beta sequencing. The multiple sclerosis controls were treatment-naive patients who had stable or active relapsing-remitting disease and met the revised McDonald criteria. Bulk CD8+ and CD4+ T cells were purified by magnetic negative isolation, while CD8+ TEMRA cells were enriched using FACS. Blood was drawn into EDTA tubes, processed within 24 hours, and PBMCs were isolated by density gradient centrifugation. PBMCs intended for TCR sequencing were cryopreserved in liquid nitrogen and were subsequently thawed in a 37 degrees C water bath. The sorted or isolated CD4+, CD8+ and CD8+ TEMRA cells had a purity of 90% or higher.

RNA was extracted using the RNeasy kit, and about 0.45 to 1 ug of the RNA was reverse transcribed with random hexamers. The immunoSEQ multiplex PCR assay, covering 54 Vbeta and 13 Jbeta segments, was used to amplify TCR beta CDR3 regions. PCR amplification bias was corrected by using a synthetic template baseline for primer optimization and computational correction. Turning to the authors' computational methods: Reads were assigned to V, D and J genes according to IMGT and analyzed in immunoSEQ Analyzer, with only productive sequences retained. Clonality was calculated as one minus the Shannon entropy normalized by log2 of the number of productive unique sequences. For each patient and control, public and private clones were evaluated within the 100 most prevalent clones. Clones were defined as Susac-specific if absent from the healthy and MS cohorts, from 900 to 1,300 published viral clones and from other ImmuneACCESS disease sequences. TCRdb passed the public sequencing reads through fastp at Q25 and MiXCR, retaining productive beta sequences. Duplicate CDR3 protein sequences are folded into a single record with the most common DNA and genes. The V and J calls follow TCRdb's processing rather than the paper's. The sample table records about 130,000 distinct CDR3 sequences; less than 95% of these occur just once. Together, the top ten hold less than 0.15% of the sample.

The entry originates in a study of CD8 T cells in Susac syndrome (dated by TCRdb to between 2018 and 2021). Background for the entire study: The study used repertoire sequencing to test whether antigen drove CD8+ T cell activation and differentiation in Susac syndrome. The paper as a whole reports these results and caveats: The number of individuals in the TCR sequencing and HLA analysis was recognized as being relatively small.

V was cut back by 4 bases and J by 1 base, leaving a gap of 10 bases between them. The germline V gene gives CDR1 as MGHRA and CDR2 as YSYEKL. The cysteine opens and the phenylalanine closes a CDR3 of 14 amino acids. Only the CDR3 DNA is retained, 42 bases long and in frame from the first base. In this chain, TRBV4-1 is recombined with TRBJ1-1, and possibly TRBD1, on 6 matching bases. Sequenced sample: CD4+ T cells from PBMCs. The sequence was collected from a human donor with multiple sclerosis. The CDR3 corresponds to CASSPWTENTEAFF. In nucleotides, the sequence is TGCGCCAGCAGCCCCTGGACAGAGAACACTGAAGCTTTCTTT.